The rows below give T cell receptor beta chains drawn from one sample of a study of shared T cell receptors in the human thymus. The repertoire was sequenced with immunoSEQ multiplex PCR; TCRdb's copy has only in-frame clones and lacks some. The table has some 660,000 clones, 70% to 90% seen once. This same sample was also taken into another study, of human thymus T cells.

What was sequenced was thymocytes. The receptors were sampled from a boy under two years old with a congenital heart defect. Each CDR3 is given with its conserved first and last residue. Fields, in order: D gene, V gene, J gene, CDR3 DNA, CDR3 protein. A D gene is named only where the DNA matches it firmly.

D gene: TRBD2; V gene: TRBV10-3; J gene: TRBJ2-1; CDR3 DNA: TGTGCCATCAGTGTTAAGGCTAGCGGCGTCAATGAGCAGTTCTTC; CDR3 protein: CAISVKASGVNEQFF
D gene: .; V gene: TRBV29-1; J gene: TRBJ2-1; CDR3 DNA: TGCAGCGCCTACGCGGGACAGACAGACAATGAGCAGTTCTTC; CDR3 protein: CSAYAGQTDNEQFF
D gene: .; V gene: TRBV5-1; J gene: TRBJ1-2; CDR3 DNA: TGCGCCAGCAGCATGGCTTGGGGGGACCCTAACTATGGCTACACCTTC; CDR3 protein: CASSMAWGDPNYGYTF
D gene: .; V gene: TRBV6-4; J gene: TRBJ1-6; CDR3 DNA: TGTGCCAGCAGTGAAGAGGCCAACTCACCCCTCCACTTT; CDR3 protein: CASSEEANSPLHF
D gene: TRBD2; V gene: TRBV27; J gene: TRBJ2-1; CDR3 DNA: TGTGCCAGTATCGGCGGGGGGACTACCCTATACAATGAGCAGTTCTTC; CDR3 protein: CASIGGGTTLYNEQFF
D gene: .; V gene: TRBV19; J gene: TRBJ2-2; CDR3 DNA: TGTGCCAGTAGTATAGAGGAGTCGAACACCGGGGAGCTGTTTTTT; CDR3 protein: CASSIEESNTGELFF
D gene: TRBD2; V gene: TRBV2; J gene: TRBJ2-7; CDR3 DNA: TGTGCCAGCAGGATAGCGGGAGGGCCCAGCGAGCAGTACTTC; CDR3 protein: CASRIAGGPSEQYF
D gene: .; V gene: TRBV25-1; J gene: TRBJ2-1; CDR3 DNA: TGTGCCAGCAGTGAAGGCGGGACGCAAGATGAGCAGTTCTTC; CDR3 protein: CASSEGGTQDEQFF
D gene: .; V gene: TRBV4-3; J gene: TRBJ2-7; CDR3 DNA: TGCGCCAGCAGCCAAGATCGATTTAGTAGCTCCTACGAGCAGTACTTC; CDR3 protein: CASSQDRFSSSYEQYF
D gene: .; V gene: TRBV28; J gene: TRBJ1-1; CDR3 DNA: TGTGCCAGCAGTTCTCAGATAGAAGCTTTCTTT; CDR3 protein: CASSSQIEAFF
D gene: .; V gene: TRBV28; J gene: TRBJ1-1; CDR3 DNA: TGTGCCAGCAGTTCAACCCCGGGAGGGGGGCCTTTCTTT; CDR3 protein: CASSSTPGGGPFF
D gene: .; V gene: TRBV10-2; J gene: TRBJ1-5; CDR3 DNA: TGCGCCACCAAGGGCAGGGGCAACAATCAGCCCCAGCATTTT; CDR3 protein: CATKGRGNNQPQHF